This section outlines one T cell receptor (beta chain) sequence together with its context. Its antigen is unknown. The data were obtained in a study of shared clonotypes between healthy human individuals. Trimming pared 7 bases from V and 4 bases from J, leaving 14 bases between. Germline V gives CDR1 MDHEN, CDR2 SYDVKM. The CDR3 extends over 13 amino acids. Terminally differentiated effector memory CD45RA+ cells were excluded by CCR7 positive selection of CD45RO-negative cells. The run depth of the assay was deep. The repertoire was sequenced with immunoSEQ multiplex PCR; TCRdb's copy has only in-frame clones and lacks some. The sample lists some 2.1 million clones, around 93% seen once, with approximately 1.7% in the top ten. The study's findings and limits: Roughly 5% of naive CD4 clonotypes were shared across a few donors. Estimated richness was generally greater in naive than memory subsets. Even with large depth, rarefaction showed that sorted-subset sequencing was incomplete.

Sequenced material: naive CD8+ T cells from PBMCs. This receptor was identified in a young man in good health. Some clones in this sample may be carry-over from other donors' samples. The chain couples TRBV28 to TRBJ2-7; a possible D gene is TRBD1 (7 bases). The CDR3 nucleotides read TGTGCCAGCATTGAGACAGGGACTTACGAGCAGTACTTC. Protein sequence: CASIETGTYEQYF.